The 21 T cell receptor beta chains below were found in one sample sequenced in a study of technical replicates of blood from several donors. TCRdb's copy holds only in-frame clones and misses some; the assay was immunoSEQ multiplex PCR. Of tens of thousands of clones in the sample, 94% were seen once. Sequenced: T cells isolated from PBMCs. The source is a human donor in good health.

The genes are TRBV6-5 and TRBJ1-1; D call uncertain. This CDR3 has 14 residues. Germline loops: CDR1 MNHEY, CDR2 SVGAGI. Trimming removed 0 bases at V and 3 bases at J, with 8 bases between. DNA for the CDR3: TGTGCCAGCAGTTACTCGACTAAGGACACTGAAGCTTTCTTT. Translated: CASSYSTKDTEAFF.

The CDR3 DNA sequence: TGTGCCAGTAGTCCCCGGCGGGGGTTGGGGAACCAAGAGACCCAGTACTTC. It yields the protein CASSPRRGLGNQETQYF. This chain links TRBV19 with TRBJ2-5; 7 bases agree with TRBD2. After removal of 5 bases from V and 0 bases from J, the junction contained 12 bases not matched to a gene. This CDR3 spans 17 amino acids. The germline V gene encodes CDR1 LNHDA and CDR2 SQIVND (reference sequence).

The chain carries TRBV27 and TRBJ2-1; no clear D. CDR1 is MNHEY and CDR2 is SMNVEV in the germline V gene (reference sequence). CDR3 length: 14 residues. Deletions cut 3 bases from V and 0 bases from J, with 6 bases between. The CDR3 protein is CASSLSNSYNEQFF. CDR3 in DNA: TGTGCCAGCAGTTTGTCTAACTCCTACAATGAGCAGTTCTTC.

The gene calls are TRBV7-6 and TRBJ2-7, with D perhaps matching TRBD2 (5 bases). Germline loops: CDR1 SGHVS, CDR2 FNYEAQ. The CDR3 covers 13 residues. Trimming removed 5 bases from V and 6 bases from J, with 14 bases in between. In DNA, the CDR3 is TGTGCCAGCAGCCCCTTGATGGGGAGCGAGCAGTACTTC. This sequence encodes CASSPLMGSEQYF.

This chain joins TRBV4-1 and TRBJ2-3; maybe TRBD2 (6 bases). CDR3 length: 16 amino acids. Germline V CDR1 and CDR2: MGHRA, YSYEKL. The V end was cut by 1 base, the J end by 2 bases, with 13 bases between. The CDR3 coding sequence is TGCGCCAGCAGCCAAGTCCGCGGGGCTATCACAGATACGCAGTATTTT. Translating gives CASSQVRGAITDTQYF.

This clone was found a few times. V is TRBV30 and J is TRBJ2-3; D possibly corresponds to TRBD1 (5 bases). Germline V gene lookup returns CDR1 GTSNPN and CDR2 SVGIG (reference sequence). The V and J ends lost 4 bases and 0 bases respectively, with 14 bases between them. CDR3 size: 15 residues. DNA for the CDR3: TGTGCCTGGATGGACACCGAGTCTAGCACAGATACGCAGTATTTT. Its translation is CAWMDTESSTDTQYF. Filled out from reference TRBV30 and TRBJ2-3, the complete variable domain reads SQTIHQWPATLVQPVGSPLSLECTVEGTSNPNLYWYRQAAGRGLQLLFYSVGIGQISSEVPQNLSASRPQDRQFILSSKKLLLSDSGFYLCAWMDTESSTDTQYFGPGTRLTVL.

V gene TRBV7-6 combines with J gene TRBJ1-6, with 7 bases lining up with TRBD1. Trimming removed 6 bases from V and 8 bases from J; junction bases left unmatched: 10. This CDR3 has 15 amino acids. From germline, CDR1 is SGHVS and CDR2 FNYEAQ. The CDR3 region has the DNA TGTGCCAGCAGGGCCGACAGGGTTCAGGATTCACCCCTCCACTTT. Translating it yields CASRADRVQDSPLHF.

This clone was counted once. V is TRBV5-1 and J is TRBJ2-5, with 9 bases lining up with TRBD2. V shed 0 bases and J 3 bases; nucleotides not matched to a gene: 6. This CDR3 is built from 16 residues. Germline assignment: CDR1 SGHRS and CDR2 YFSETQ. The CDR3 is CASSLGAGGEEETQYF. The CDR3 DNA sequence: TGCGCCAGCAGCTTGGGAGCGGGGGGTGAGGAAGAGACCCAGTACTTC.

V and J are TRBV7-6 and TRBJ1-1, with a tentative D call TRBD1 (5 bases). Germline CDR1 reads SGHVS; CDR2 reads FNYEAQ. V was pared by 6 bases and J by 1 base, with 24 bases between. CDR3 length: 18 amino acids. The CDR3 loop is CASSSGGWAEQTNTEAFF. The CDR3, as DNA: TGTGCCAGCAGTTCGGGGGGTTGGGCAGAACAGACGAACACTGAAGCTTTCTTT.

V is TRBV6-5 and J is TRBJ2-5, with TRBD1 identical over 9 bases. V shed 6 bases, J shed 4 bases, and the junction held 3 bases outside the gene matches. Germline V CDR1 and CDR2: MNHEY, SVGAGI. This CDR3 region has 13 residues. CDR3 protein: CASRRTGAETQYF. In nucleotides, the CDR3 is TGTGCCAGCAGGAGGACAGGGGCAGAGACCCAGTACTTC.

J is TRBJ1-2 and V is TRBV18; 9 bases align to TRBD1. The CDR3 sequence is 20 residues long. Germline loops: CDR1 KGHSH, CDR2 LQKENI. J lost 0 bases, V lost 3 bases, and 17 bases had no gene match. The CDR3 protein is CASSPPPLKTGGIANYGYTF. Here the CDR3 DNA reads TGTGCCAGCTCACCTCCACCCTTAAAGACAGGGGGTATAGCTAACTATGGCTACACCTTC.

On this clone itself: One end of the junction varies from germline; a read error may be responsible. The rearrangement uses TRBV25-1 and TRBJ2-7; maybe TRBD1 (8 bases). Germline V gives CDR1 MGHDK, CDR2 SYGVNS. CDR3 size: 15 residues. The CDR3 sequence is CASSATGEGFYGQYF. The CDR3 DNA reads TGTGCCAGCAGTGCGACAGGGGAGGGGTTCTACGGGCAGTACTTC.

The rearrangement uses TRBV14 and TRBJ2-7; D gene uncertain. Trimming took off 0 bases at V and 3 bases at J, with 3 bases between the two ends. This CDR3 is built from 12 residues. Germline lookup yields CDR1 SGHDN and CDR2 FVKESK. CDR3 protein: CASSQESYEQYF. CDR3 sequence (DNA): TGTGCCAGCAGCCAAGAGAGCTACGAGCAGTACTTC.

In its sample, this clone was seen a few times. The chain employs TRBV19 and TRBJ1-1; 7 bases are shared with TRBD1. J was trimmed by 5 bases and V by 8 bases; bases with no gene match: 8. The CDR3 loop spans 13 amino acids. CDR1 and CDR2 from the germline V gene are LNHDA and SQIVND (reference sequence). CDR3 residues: CASQTGKRTEAFF. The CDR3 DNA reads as TGTGCCAGTCAGACAGGGAAAAGGACTGAAGCTTTCTTT.

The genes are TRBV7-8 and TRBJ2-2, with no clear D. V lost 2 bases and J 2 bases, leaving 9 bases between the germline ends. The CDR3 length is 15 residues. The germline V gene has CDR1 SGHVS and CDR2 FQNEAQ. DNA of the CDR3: TGTGCCAGCAGCTTAAGACGGGTAAACACCGGGGAGCTGTTTTTT. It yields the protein CASSLRRVNTGELFF.

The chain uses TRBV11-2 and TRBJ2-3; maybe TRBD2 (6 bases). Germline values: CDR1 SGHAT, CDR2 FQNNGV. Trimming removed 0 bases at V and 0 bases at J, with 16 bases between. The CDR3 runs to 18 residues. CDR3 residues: CASSLELAISESTDTQYF. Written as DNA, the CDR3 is TGTGCCAGCAGCTTAGAACTAGCAATTTCGGAGAGCACAGATACGCAGTATTTT. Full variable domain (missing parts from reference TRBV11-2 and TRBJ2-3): EAGVAQSPRYKIIEKRQSVAFWCNPISGHATLYWYQQILGQGPKLLIQFQNNGVVDDSQLPKDRFSAERLKGVDSTLKIQPAKLEDSAVYLCASSLELAISESTDTQYFGPGTRLTVL.

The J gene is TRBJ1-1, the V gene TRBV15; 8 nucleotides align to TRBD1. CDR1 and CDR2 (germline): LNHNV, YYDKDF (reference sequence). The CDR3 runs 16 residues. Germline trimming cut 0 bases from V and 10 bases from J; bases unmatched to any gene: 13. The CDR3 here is CATSRDGVATGGSAFF. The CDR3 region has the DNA TGTGCCACCAGCAGAGATGGGGTCGCCACAGGGGGATCAGCTTTCTTT. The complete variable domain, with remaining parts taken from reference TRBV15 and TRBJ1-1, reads DAMVIQNPRYQVTQFGKPVTLSCSQTLNHNVMYWYQQKSSQAPKLLFHYYDKDFNNEADTPDNFQSRRPNTSFCFLDIRSPGLGDTAMYLCATSRDGVATGGSAFFGQGTRLTVV.

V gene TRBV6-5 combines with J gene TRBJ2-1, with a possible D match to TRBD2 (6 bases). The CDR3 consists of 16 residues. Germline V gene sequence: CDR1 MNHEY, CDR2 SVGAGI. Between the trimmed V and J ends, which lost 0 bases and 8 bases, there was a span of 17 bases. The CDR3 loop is CASSYSGGSAVHEQFF. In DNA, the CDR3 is TGTGCCAGCAGTTACTCAGGAGGGTCTGCTGTCCATGAGCAGTTCTTC.

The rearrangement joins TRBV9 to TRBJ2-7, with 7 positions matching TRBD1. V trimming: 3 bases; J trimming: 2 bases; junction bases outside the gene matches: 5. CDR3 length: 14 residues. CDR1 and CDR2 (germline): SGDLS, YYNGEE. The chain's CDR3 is CASSAGDRAYEQYF. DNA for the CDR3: TGTGCCAGCAGCGCCGGAGACAGGGCCTACGAGCAGTACTTC.

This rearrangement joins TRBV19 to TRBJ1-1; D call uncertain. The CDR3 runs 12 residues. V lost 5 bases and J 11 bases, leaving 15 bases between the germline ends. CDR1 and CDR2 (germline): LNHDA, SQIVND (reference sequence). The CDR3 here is CASSLRLHGAFF. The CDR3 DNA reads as TGTGCCAGTAGTCTCCGGCTCCACGGGGCTTTCTTT.

CDR3 in DNA: TGCAGCGTCTTACCTGGTACAGCTTCTAACTATGGCTACACCTTC. This codes for CSVLPGTASNYGYTF. V gene TRBV29-1 combines with J gene TRBJ1-2; D remains ambiguous. The CDR3 is 15 amino acids. V shed 6 bases and J shed 0 bases, with 17 bases lying between them. Germline V lookup: CDR1 SQVTM, CDR2 ANQGSEA.